This T cell receptor (beta chain) originates from a study of a mutant IDH1 vaccine in newly diagnosed glioma. Study-level background: Either 4-6 weeks after radiotherapy alone or alongside temozolomide, vaccination was begun. Earlier therapy was either radiotherapy, temozolomide, or both, and most got both. Regarding the study as a whole: Of the patients, less than 95% had vaccine-induced immune responses.

Here immunoSEQ multiplex PCR was the method, and the copy in TCRdb shows in-frame clones only, minus some. The repertoire consists of 20,000 to 25,000 clones, with roughly 78% occurring once and the leading ten covering roughly 13%. For this clone: The antigen remains undetermined.

The V end lost 4 bases, the J end lost 2 bases, and 15 bases lay between the germline ends. Germline CDR1 SNHLY, CDR2 FYNNEI. This CDR3 contains 16 residues. Time point here: week 23, last vaccination. All doses held 300 ug of mutant IDH1 20-mer peptide, with topical imiquimod. This receptor was taken from a man aged 30 to 45 with glioma. The input for sequencing was PBMCs, taken from a glioma patient whose treatment included an IDH1 peptide vaccine. V and J are TRBV2 and TRBJ2-1; the D gene is possibly TRBD2 (5 bases). The CDR3 loop is CASSAFLGVAYNEQFF. The CDR3 DNA reads as TGTGCCAGCAGTGCCTTCCTCGGGGTCGCCTACAATGAGCAGTTCTTC. Together with reference TRBV2 and TRBJ2-1, the CDR3 gives the full variable domain: EPEVTQTPSHQVTQMGQEVILRCVPISNHLYFYWYRQILGQKVEFLVSFYNNEISEKSEIFDDQFSVERPDGSNFTLKIRSTKLEDSAMYFCASSAFLGVAYNEQFFGPGTRLTVL.